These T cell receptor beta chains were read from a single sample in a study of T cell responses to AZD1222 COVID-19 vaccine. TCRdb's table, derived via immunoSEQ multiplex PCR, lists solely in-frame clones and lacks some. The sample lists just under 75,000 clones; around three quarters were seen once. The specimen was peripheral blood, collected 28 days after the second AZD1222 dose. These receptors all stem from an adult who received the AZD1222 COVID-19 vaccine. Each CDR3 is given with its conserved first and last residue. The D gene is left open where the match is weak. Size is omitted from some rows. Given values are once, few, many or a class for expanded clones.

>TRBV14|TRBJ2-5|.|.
TGTGCCAGCAGCCACCAACTGCCCTGGGAGACCCAGTACTTC
CASSHQLPWETQYF
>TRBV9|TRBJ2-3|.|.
TGTGCCAGCAGCGTAGTCGGGGAGGGCACAGATACGCAGTATTTT
CASSVVGEGTDTQYF
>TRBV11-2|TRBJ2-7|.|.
TGTGCCAGCAGCTCCCGTTACGAGGACGAGCAGTACTTC
CASSSRYEDEQYF
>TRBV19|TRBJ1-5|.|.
TGTGCCAGTAGTACTCGGACGGGCTCATATAGCAATCAGCCCCAGCATTTT
CASSTRTGSYSNQPQHF
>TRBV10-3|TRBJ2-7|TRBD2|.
TGTGCCGCCGGAGGGCGGGGGGTCCACGAGCAGTACTTC
CAAGGRGVHEQYF
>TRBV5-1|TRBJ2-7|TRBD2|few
TGCGCCAGCAGCTCTGCGGGGGTGGCCTACGAGCAGTACTTC
CASSSAGVAYEQYF
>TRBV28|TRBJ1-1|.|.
TGTGCGGGCGGGGGGCAGGACATAGCTTTCTTT
CAGGGQDIAFF
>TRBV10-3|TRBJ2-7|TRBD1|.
TGTGCCATCAGTGAGTCCAGCCCCGGGACAGGGCAAGACGAGCAGTACTTC
CAISESSPGTGQDEQYF
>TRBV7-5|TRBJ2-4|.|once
TGTGTCAGCACAGGCGTGTCCAAAAACATTCAGTACTTC
CVSTGVSKNIQYF
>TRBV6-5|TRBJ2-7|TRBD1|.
TGTGCCAGCAGCCTGGACAGGGTGAATGACGAGCAGTACTTC
CASSLDRVNDEQYF
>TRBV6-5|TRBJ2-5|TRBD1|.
TGTGCCAGCAGTTACGACAGGGGATCCCAAGAGACCCAGTACTTC
CASSYDRGSQETQYF
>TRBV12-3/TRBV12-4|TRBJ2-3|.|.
TGTGCCAGCAGCCTACTTAGAGGAGATACGCAGTATTTT
CASSLLRGDTQYF
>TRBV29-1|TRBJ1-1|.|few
TGCAGCGTTGATTTCCCTGAAGCTTTCTTT
CSVDFPEAFF
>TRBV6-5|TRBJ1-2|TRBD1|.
TGTGCCAGCAGTCCCCGGACAGGGGGCTCCAGCTTC
CASSPRTGGSSF
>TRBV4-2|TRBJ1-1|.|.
TGTGCCAGCAGCCAAGGACTCGGACACCCAGATGAAGCTTTCTTT
CASSQGLGHPDEAFF
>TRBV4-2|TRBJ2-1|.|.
TGTGCCAGCAGCCAAGGGGGTGTTGAGCAGTTCTTC
CASSQGGVEQFF
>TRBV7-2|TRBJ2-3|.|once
TGTGCCAGCAGCTATCAGGGGGGGGGAGGTACGCAGTATTTT
CASSYQGGGGTQYF
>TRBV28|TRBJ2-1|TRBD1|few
TGTGCCAGCAGGGAAGGACAGGGGTTGAGTGAGCAGTTCTTC
CASREGQGLSEQFF
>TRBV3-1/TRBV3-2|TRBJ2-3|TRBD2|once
TGTGCCAGCAGCCAAGGGCTAGCGGGGGGGCCCACAGATACGCAGTATTTT
CASSQGLAGGPTDTQYF
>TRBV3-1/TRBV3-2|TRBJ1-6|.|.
TGTGCCAGCAGCCTCCCCGGAGAAATTTCACCCCTCCACTTT
CASSLPGEISPLHF
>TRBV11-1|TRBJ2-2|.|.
TGTGCCAACAGCTTTGGCGCGAACACCGGGGAGCTGTTTTTT
CANSFGANTGELFF
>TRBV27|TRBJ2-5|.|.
TGTGCCAGCAGCTCGGCGACTAGAGGAGAGACCCAGTACTTC
CASSSATRGETQYF